This T cell receptor beta chain comes out of a study of cytomegalovirus exposure and HLA in healthy donors. Study results and limitations: Most TCR sequences were seen very rarely across donors, but some public TCRs occurred in many. In an earlier analysis, about 90% or about 30%: the productive usage of most TCR beta V segments. A later analysis linked 15,000 to 20,000 TCR beta sequences to HLA alleles at 0.05 false discovery rate.

PCR primers comprised 60 Vbeta and 13 Jbeta primers. Libraries were prepared by immunoSEQ multiplex PCR; TCRdb keeps only in-frame clonotypes and omits some of them. This table holds about 140,000 clones, almost 80% found once. V lost 1 base and J 3 bases, leaving 10 bases between the germline ends. In germline, CDR1 is SNHLY, CDR2 FYNNEI. CDR3 length equals 15 residues. About this clone: Its antigen is still unknown.

This receptor was taken from a man aged 18 to 35 in good health and CMV-seronegative. This chain joins TRBV2 and TRBJ1-5; D is unresolved. The material sequenced was PBMCs. CDR3: CASSEVADFNQPQHF. The CDR3 bases are TGTGCCAGCAGTGAAGTCGCCGACTTCAATCAGCCCCAGCATTTT.